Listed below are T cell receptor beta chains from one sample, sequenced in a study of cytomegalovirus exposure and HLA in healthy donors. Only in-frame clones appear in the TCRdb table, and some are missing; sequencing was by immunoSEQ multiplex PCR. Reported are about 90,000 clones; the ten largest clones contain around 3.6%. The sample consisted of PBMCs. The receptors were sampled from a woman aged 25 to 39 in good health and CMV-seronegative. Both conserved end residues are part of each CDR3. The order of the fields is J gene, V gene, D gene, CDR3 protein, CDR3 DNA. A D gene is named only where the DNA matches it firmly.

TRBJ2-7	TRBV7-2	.	CASSSTTSYEQYF	TGTGCCAGCAGCTCGACTACCTCCTACGAGCAGTACTTC
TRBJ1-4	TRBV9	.	CASSPQGFNEKLFF	TGTGCCAGCAGCCCACAGGGATTTAATGAAAAACTGTTTTTT
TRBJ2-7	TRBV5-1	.	CASNRDTDSYEQYF	TGCGCCAGCAACCGGGACACCGACTCCTACGAGCAGTACTTC
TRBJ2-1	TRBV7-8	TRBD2	CASSSPGLAGVNEQFF	TGTGCCAGCAGCTCACCGGGACTAGCGGGAGTAAATGAGCAGTTCTTC
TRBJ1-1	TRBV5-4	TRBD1	CASSLGTGGLTEAFF	TGTGCCAGCAGCTTGGGGACAGGGGGCCTTACTGAAGCTTTCTTT
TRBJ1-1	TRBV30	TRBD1	CAWSPGGNTEAFF	TGTGCCTGGAGCCCAGGGGGCAACACTGAAGCTTTCTTT
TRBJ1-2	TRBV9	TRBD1	CASSATGSNYGYTF	TGTGCCAGCAGCGCGACAGGGAGTAACTATGGCTACACCTTC
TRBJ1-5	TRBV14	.	CASSQDHNQPQHF	TGTGCCAGCAGCCAAGACCATAATCAGCCCCAGCATTTT
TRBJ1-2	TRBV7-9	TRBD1	CASSRQGAGYGYTF	TGTGCCAGCAGCAGACAGGGGGCTGGCTATGGCTACACCTTC
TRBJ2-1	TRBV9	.	CASGTGLGLSYNEQFF	TGTGCCAGCGGCACGGGACTCGGACTCTCCTACAATGAGCAGTTCTTC
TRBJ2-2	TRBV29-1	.	CSVAKGGNTGELFF	TGCAGCGTAGCAAAGGGAGGGAACACCGGGGAGCTGTTTTTT
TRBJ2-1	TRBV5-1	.	CASSLRSGESYNEQFF	TGCGCCAGCAGCCTTCGGTCGGGAGAAAGCTACAATGAGCAGTTCTTC
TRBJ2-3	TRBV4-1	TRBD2	CASSQRGGTDTQYF	TGCGCCAGCAGCCAACGGGGGGGCACAGATACGCAGTATTTT
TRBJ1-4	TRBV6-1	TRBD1	CASSDRGQTNEKLFF	TGTGCCAGCTCGGACAGGGGGCAAACTAATGAAAAACTGTTTTTT
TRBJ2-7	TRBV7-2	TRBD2	CASSPSSGRTLEQYF	TGTGCCAGCAGCCCATCTAGCGGGAGGACCCTCGAGCAGTACTTC
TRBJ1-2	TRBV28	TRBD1	CASSSTGTGPYLYGYTF	TGTGCCAGCAGTTCCACCGGGACAGGGCCCTATCTTTATGGCTACACCTTC
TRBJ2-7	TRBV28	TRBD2	CASTAAGAGGPSSYEQYF	TGTGCCAGCACCGCCGCCGGGGCGGGGGGTCCGTCCTCCTACGAGCAGTACTTC
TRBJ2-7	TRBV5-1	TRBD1	CASSPVTGGVPYEQYF	TGCGCCAGCAGCCCAGTCACAGGGGGCGTACCTTACGAGCAGTACTTC
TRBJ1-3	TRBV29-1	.	CSVLLTTGNTIYF	TGCAGCGTTCTACTGACAACGGGAAACACCATATATTTT
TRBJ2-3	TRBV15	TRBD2	CATSEEAGGSDTQYF	TGTGCCACCAGCGAGGAAGCGGGGGGTTCAGATACGCAGTATTTT
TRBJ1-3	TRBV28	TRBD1	CASKGQGRGNTIYF	TGTGCCAGCAAGGGACAGGGAAGAGGAAACACCATATATTTT
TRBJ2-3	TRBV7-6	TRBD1	CASSLGGGGDTQYF	TGTGCCAGCAGCTTAGGAGGGGGCGGAGATACGCAGTATTTT
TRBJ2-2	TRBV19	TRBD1	CASTWDSENTGELFF	TGTGCCAGTACCTGGGACAGCGAGAACACCGGGGAGCTGTTTTTT
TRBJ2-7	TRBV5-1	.	CASSLAGRENEQYF	TGCGCCAGCAGCTTGGCCGGGAGAGAGAACGAGCAGTACTTC
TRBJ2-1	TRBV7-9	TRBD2	CASSLELAGAGNEQFF	TGTGCCAGCAGCTTAGAACTAGCGGGAGCGGGAAATGAGCAGTTCTTC
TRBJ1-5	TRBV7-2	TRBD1	CASSLVGTGEAQPQHF	TGTGCCAGCAGCTTAGTGGGGACAGGGGAGGCTCAGCCCCAGCATTTT
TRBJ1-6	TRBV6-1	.	CASSAGTLVDSPLHF	TGTGCCAGCAGTGCCGGGACTTTAGTGGATTCACCCCTCCACTTT
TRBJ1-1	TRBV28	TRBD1	CASSKPGGLNTEAFF	TGTGCCAGCAGCAAACCAGGGGGCCTGAACACTGAAGCTTTCTTT
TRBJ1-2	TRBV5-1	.	CASSLKAGWGDYGYTF	TGCGCCAGCAGCTTGAAGGCGGGGTGGGGAGACTATGGCTACACCTTC
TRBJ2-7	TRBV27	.	CASSPPGISYEQYF	TGTGCCAGCAGCCCCCCCGGGATCTCCTACGAGCAGTACTTC